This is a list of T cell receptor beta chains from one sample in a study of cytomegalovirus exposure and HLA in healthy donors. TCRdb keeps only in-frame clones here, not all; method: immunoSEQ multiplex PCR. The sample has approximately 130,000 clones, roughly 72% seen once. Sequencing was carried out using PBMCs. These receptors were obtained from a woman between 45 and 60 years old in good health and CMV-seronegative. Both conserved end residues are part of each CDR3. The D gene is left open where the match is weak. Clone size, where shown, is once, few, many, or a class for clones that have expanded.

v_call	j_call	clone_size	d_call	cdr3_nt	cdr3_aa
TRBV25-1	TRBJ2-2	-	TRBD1	TGTGCCAGAAACAGGGGAGACACCGGGGAGCTGTTTTTT	CARNRGDTGELFF
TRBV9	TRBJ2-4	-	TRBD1	TGTGCCAGCAGCGTAGGCAACGACAGGGTCCTAAACATTCAGTACTTC	CASSVGNDRVLNIQYF
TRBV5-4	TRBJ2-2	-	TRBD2	TGTGCCAGCAGCCATCGACTAGCGGGAGTCACCGGGGAGCTGTTTTTT	CASSHRLAGVTGELFF
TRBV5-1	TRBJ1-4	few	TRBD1	TGCGCCAGCAGCCAGGACAGGGTGAATGAAAAACTGTTTTTT	CASSQDRVNEKLFF
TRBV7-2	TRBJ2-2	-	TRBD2	TGTGCCAGCACACCTGTTAGCGGGGGGAACACCGGGGAGCTGTTTTTT	CASTPVSGGNTGELFF
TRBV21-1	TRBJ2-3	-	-	TGTGCCAGCAGCAAAGATCTCAGGGGACTAGCGGGAGTCCCAGATACGCAGTATTTT	CASSKDLRGLAGVPDTQYF
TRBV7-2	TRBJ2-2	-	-	TGTGCCAGCAGATCTGGACTCAACACCGGGGAGCTGTTTTTT	CASRSGLNTGELFF
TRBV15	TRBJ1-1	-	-	TGTGCCACCAGGTGGACTGGATATTATGATGAAGCTTTCTTT	CATRWTGYYDEAFF
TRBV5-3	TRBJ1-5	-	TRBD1	TGTGCCAGAAGCAGGTCATTGGACAGGAGAAATAGCAATCAGCCCCAGCATTTT	CARSRSLDRRNSNQPQHF
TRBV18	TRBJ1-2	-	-	TGTGCCAGCTCACCGAGGGGGACGCTGGACTATGGCTACACCTTC	CASSPRGTLDYGYTF
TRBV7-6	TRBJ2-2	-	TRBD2	TGTGCCATCAACGGAATAGCGGGAGAAAACGGGGAGCTGTTTTTT	CAINGIAGENGELFF
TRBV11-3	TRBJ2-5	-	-	TGTGCCAGCAGACCGGGACTGGAAGAGACCCAGTACTTC	CASRPGLEETQYF
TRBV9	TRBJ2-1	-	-	TGTGCCAGCAGCGCATACTCTAGCAAGGAGTGTGAGCAGTTCTTC	CASSAYSSKECEQFF
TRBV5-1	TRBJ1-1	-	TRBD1	TGCGCCAGCAGCTGGGGACAGGGCAGTCCTGAAGCTTTCTTT	CASSWGQGSPEAFF
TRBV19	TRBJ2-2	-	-	TGTGCCAGTAGTATAGTGGGCCAGAACACCGGGGAGCTGTTTTTT	CASSIVGQNTGELFF
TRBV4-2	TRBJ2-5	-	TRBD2	TGTGCCAGCAGCCAAGATGCAAAGGGACTAGCGGGAAGTGGAGAGACCCAGTACTTC	CASSQDAKGLAGSGETQYF
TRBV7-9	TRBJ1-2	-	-	TGTGCCAGCAGCCCCGGACAGAGCCTTTATGGCTACACCTTC	CASSPGQSLYGYTF
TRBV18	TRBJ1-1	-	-	TGTGCCAGCTCACGTACCGGGGTGAACACTGAAGCTTTCTTT	CASSRTGVNTEAFF
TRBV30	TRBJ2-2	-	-	TGTGCCTGGAGCGAGTACACCGGGGAGCTGTTTTTT	CAWSEYTGELFF
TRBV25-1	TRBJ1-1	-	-	TGTGCCAGCATTCCCTCAGGGGATGCGTACACTGAAGCTTTCTTT	CASIPSGDAYTEAFF
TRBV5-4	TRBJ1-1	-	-	TGTGCCAGCAGCTTTCTGGGACGGGGGGGAGGTACTGAAGCTTTCTTT	CASSFLGRGGGTEAFF
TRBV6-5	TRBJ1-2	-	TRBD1	TGTGCCAGCAGTTACCGTGGACAGGGCGCGAACTATGGCTACACCTTC	CASSYRGQGANYGYTF
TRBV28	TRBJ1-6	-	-	TGTGCCAGCAGTTTTCCGGGCCTCCAGGGGCCCCTCCACTTT	CASSFPGLQGPLHF
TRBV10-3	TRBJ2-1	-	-	TGTGCCATCAGTGAGTCGGGGCAAAATCTAGGTGACGAGCAGTTCTTC	CAISESGQNLGDEQFF
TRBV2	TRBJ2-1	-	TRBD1	TGTGCCAGCGGCTACAGAGCCGGGACAGGGCGCCCTGAGCAGTTCTTC	CASGYRAGTGRPEQFF
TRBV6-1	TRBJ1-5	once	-	TGTGCCAGCAGTGTCCAGGGCAATCAGCCCCAGCATTTT	CASSVQGNQPQHF
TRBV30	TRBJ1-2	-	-	TGTGCCTGGAGCGAGCGAGCTGGCTACACCTTC	CAWSERAGYTF
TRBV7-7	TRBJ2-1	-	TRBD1	TGTGCTAGCAGCCTCGAGGGGACAGGAGTCTACAATGAGCAGTTCTTC	CASSLEGTGVYNEQFF
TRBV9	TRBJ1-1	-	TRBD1	TGTGCCAGCAGCGTACAGGGGGTGCGGAACACTGAAGCTTTCTTT	CASSVQGVRNTEAFF
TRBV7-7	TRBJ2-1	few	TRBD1	TGTGCTAGCAGCTCGGGACAGGGTATCAATGAGCAGTTCTTC	CASSSGQGINEQFF
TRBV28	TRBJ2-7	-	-	TGTGCCAGCAGTTTATTCAGGGGCAGCTACGAGCAGTACTTC	CASSLFRGSYEQYF
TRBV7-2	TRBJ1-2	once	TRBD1	TGTGCCAGCAGCTTACGACAGGGCGGCTATGGCTACACCTTC	CASSLRQGGYGYTF
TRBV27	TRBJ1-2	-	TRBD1	TGTGCCAGCTGGGACAGGGCGCATGGCTACACCTTC	CASWDRAHGYTF
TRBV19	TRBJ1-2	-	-	TGTGCCAGTAGTACCTCGGGAGCGCGGGGCTACACCTTC	CASSTSGARGYTF
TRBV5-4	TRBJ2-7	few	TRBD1	TGTGCCAGCAGCTTGCGTCAGGGGGTATCCTACGAGCAGTACTTC	CASSLRQGVSYEQYF
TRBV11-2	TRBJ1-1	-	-	TGTGCCAGCAGCTTCGCGCAGGGGAACACTGAAGCTTTCTTT	CASSFAQGNTEAFF
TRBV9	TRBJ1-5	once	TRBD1	TGTGCCAGCAGCGCTTCCGGGACAGGGAGTCAGCCCCAGCATTTT	CASSASGTGSQPQHF
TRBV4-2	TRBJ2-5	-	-	TGTGCCAGCAGCCAGGACGGTAGACAGCCGGATCGGACCCAGTACTTC	CASSQDGRQPDRTQYF
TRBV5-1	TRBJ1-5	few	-	TGCGCCAGCAGCTTAGGGGGATCAGATCAGCCCCAGAATTTT	CASSLGGSDQPQNF
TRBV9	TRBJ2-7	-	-	TGTGCCAGCAGCGTAGAAGTGGAGGGGGAGCAGTACTTC	CASSVEVEGEQYF
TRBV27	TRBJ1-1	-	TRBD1	TGTGCCAGCAGTTTACTCCGGGACAGGGGGCCTGGCACTGAAGCTTTCTTT	CASSLLRDRGPGTEAFF
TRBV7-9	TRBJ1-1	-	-	TGTGCCAGCAGTCCCCAATTGAACACTGAAGCTTTCTTT	CASSPQLNTEAFF
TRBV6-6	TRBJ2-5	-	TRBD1	TGTGCCAGCAGCAGGACAGGGGCCTCGGAGACCCAGTACTTC	CASSRTGASETQYF
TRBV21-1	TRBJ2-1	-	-	TGTGCCAGCAGCAAAGCGGGAATTAGCGGGCGCTTCTACAATGAGCAGTTCTTC	CASSKAGISGRFYNEQFF
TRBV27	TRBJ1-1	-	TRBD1	TGTGCCAGCGTGCCGACAGGGGGCGCTTTTGGAGCTTTCTTT	CASVPTGGAFGAFF
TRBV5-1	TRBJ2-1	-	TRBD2	TGCGCCAGCAGCCGAGCGGGAGCGAACAATGAGCAGTTCTTC	CASSRAGANNEQFF
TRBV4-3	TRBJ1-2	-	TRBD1	TGCGCCAGCAGCCAAGACAGGGGGCTCAGCTATGGCTACACCTTC	CASSQDRGLSYGYTF
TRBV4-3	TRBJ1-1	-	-	TGCGCCAGCAGCCAAGTAGGAGGAACTGAAGCTTTCTTT	CASSQVGGTEAFF
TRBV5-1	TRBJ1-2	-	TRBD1	TGCGCCAGCAGCGTGGACAGGGCGCCACCCTATGGCTACACCTTC	CASSVDRAPPYGYTF
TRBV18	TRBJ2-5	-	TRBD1	TGTGCCAGCTCCCAAGGACAGGGGGGCGAGACCCAGTACTTC	CASSQGQGGETQYF
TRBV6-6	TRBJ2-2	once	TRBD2	TGTGCCAGCAGAACTAGCGGGAGTATTGCCGGGGAGCTGTTTTTT	CASRTSGSIAGELFF
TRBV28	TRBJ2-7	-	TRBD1	TGTGCCAGCAGTTTATGGGGGACAGGGTCCTACGAGCAGTACTTC	CASSLWGTGSYEQYF
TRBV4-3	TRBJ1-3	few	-	TGCGCCAGCAGCCAAGGGGCGTTCCAGACTGGAAACACCATATATTTT	CASSQGAFQTGNTIYF
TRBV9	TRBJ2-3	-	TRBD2	TGTGCCAGCAGCGCCGGACTAGCAGTGGGGACAGATACGCAGTATTTT	CASSAGLAVGTDTQYF
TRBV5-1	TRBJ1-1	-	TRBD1	TGCGCCAGCAGCTTGCGAACAGGGGCGAACACTGAAGCTTTCTTT	CASSLRTGANTEAFF
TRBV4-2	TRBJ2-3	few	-	TGTGCCAGCAGCCCCGGGACTTATTATACGCAGTATTTT	CASSPGTYYTQYF
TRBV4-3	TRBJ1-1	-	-	TGCGCCAGCAGCCAAGGGGGGCCAGGCTGGGGTGCTGAAGCTTTCTTT	CASSQGGPGWGAEAFF
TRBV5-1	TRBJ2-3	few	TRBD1	TGCGCCAGCGGGACAGGGACCACAGATACGCAGTATTTT	CASGTGTTDTQYF
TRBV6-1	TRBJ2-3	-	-	TGTGCCAGTCACACAGGGTTAGATACGCAGTATTTT	CASHTGLDTQYF